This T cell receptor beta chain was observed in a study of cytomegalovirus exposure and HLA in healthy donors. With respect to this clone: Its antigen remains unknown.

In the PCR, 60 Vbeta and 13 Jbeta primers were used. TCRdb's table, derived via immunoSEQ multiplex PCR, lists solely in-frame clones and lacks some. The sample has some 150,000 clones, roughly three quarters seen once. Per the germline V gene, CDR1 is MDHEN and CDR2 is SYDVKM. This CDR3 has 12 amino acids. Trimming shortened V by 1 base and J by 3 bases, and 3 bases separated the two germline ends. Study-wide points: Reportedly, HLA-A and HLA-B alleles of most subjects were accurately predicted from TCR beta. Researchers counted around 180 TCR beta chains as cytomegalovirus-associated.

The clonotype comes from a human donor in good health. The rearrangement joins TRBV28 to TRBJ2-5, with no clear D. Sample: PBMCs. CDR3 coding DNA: TGTGCCAGCAGTTTATCCGAAGAGACCCAGTACTTC. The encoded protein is CASSLSEETQYF.